This TCR beta chain stems from a study of T cell responses to AZD1222 COVID-19 vaccine. Findings and caveats of the study: Repertoire samples came only from after the peak T cell response. Seropositivity was recorded at baseline in only a handful of AZD1222 recipients. Nearly half of the spike-specific TCRs reportedly recognize variant regions that carry no mutations. The donor group comprised mostly white British people and more females; the analysis possibly underestimated clonal diversity.

Clones were sequenced by immunoSEQ multiplex PCR, and TCRdb holds only the in-frame ones, with some missing. The profile shows some 130,000 clones, around nine tenths of them singletons. V lost 7 bases and J 5 bases, leaving 11 bases between the germline ends. The CDR3 is 12 amino acids. The germline gives CDR1 SNHLY, CDR2 FYNNEI. This clone was recorded a few times. Its antigen remains unknown. This chain uses TRBV2 with TRBJ2-5, with a weak D call TRBD2 (6 bases). The TCR sequence derives from an adult in good health. The specimen comprised peripheral blood, sampled on day 0 of AZD1222 vaccination. In nucleotides, the CDR3 is TGTGCCAGCATGGGGACTGGGGAGACCCAGTACTTC. Its protein is CASMGTGETQYF.